This T cell receptor (beta chain) was observed in a study of CD8 T cells in Susac syndrome. cDNA came from roughly 0.47 to 1 ug RNA primed by random hexamers. Amplification of TCR beta CDR3 by immunoSEQ multiplex PCR spanned 54 Vbeta and 13 Jbeta. MiXCR, run by TCRdb on the immunoSEQ multiplex PCR reads, gives a single entry per CDR3 protein. This table has 300,000 to 350,000 distinct CDR3 sequences, 92% appearing once. With regard to this clonotype: Antigen unknown.

Findings and caveats of the study: The authors acknowledged that their TCR sequencing and HLA analysis involved a relatively small number of individuals.

The CDR3 sequence is 15 residues long. V shed 1 base and J shed 3 bases, with 10 bases lying between them. Germline V gives CDR1 LGHDT, CDR2 YNNKEL (reference sequence). TCR beta from blood CD8+ and CD4+ T cells was sequenced. The CD8+ and CD4+ T cells were isolated magnetically using a negative isolation approach, whereas the TEMRA cells were enriched by FACS. The chain recombines TRBV3-1 with TRBJ1-5, with D uncertain. The sequencing input was CD4+ T cells from PBMCs. This TCR was sampled from a human donor with multiple sclerosis. The CDR3 sequence is CASSQVPGNNQPQHF. In DNA form, the CDR3 reads TGTGCCAGCAGCCAAGTACCCGGGAACAATCAGCCCCAGCATTTT.